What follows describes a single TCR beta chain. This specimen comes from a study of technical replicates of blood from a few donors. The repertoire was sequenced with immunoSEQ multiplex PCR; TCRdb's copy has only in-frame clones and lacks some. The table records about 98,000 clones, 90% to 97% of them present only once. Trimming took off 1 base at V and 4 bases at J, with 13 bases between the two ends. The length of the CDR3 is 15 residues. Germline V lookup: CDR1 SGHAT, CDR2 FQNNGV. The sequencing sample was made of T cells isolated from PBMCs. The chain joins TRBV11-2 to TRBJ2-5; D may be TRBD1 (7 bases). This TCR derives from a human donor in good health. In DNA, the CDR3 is TGTGCCAGCAGCTTAGCTGGGCAGGGGGGAGAGACCCAGTACTTC. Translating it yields CASSLAGQGGETQYF.